This T cell receptor beta chain was sequenced during a study of CD8+CD57+ T cells in acquired aplastic anemia. V lost 0 bases to trimming and J lost 2 bases, with 17 bases between them. Germline CDR1 reads LGHDT; CDR2 reads YNNKEL (reference sequence). This CDR3 has 17 amino acids. Genomic DNA was employed as the template in profiling TCR beta VDJ and CDR3. TCRdb ran MiXCR on the reads and lists one entry per CDR3 protein. The sample holds about 110,000 distinct CDR3 sequences, 50% to 65% seen once. The rearrangement joins TRBV3-1 to TRBJ2-7, with D possibly matching TRBD1 (5 bases). Sequenced material: sorted CD4+, CD8+, or CD8+CD57+ T cells (not recorded which) from PBMCs. This clonotype was sampled from a human donor in good health, serving as a control. CDR3 in amino acids: CASSQEPEGDRTYEQYF. For the CDR3, the DNA is TGTGCCAGCAGCCAAGAGCCGGAAGGGGATCGGACCTACGAGCAGTACTTC.